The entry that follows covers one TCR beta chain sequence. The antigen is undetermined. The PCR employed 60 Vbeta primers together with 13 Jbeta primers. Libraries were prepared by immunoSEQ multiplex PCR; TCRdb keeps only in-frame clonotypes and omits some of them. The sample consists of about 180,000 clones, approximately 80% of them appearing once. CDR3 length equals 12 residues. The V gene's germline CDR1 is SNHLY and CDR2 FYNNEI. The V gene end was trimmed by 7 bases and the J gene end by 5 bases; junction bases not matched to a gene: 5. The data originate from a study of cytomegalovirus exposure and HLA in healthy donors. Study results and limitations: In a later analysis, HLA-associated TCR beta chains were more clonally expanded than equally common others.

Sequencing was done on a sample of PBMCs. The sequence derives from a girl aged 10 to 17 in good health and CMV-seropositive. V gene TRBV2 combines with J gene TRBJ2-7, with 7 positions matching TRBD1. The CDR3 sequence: CASKTTGNEQYF. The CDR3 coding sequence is TGTGCCAGCAAAACGACAGGGAACGAGCAGTACTTC.